This T cell receptor (beta chain) emerged from a study of OX40 agonist ivuxolimab in advanced cancers. About the study: The mean age was roughly 60 years, ranging from 23 to 79, with about four fifths of participants male. Findings and limits, study-wide: Expanded clones were, on average, more numerous among CD8+ T cells than CD4+. Expanded peripheral T cell antigen specificity was not determined.

Trimming cost V 1 base and J 0 bases, with 6 bases left between them. This CDR3 comprises 14 residues. Germline V CDR1 and CDR2: SGHRS, YFSETQ. Blood samples were obtained at baseline, cycle 4 day 1, and cycle 7 day 1. To note about this clone: Antigen: not known.

The repertoire was sequenced with immunoSEQ multiplex PCR; TCRdb's copy has only in-frame clones and lacks some. The sample contains 25,000 to 40,000 clones, roughly 87% of which appear only once. The source of this sequence is an adult with an advanced solid tumor such as melanoma, head and neck, liver or kidney cancer. The chain employs TRBV5-1 and TRBJ2-3; no reliable D call. Source: CD4+ or CD8+ T cells sorted from blood, taken in a trial of the OX40 agonist ivuxolimab. In DNA form, the CDR3 reads TGCGCCAGCAGCTTGCCACTCAGCACAGATACGCAGTATTTT. It codes for CASSLPLSTDTQYF.